The sequence of this T cell receptor beta chain was determined in a study of CD8 T cells in ankylosing spondylitis. Each CDR3 protein gets one entry after TCRdb re-called the 5' RACE reads with MiXCR. This sample has about 240,000 distinct CDR3 sequences; roughly 10% occur once, and the top ten carry 2.6%. Germline CDR1 reads SGHVS; CDR2 reads FQNEAQ. This CDR3 is 15 amino acids long. Trimming pared 1 base from V and 1 base from J, leaving 10 bases between. This clonotype has only a few counts. The chain links TRBV7-8 to TRBJ1-1; unclear D gene. The source material was blood, either unsorted or a sorted T cell fraction (not recorded which). This TCR was recovered from a male donor with ankylosing spondylitis or in good health (not recorded which). DNA of the CDR3: TGTGCCAGCAGCTTAGATCGGGCCCGGAACACTGAAGCTTTCTTT. It encodes CASSLDRARNTEAFF.